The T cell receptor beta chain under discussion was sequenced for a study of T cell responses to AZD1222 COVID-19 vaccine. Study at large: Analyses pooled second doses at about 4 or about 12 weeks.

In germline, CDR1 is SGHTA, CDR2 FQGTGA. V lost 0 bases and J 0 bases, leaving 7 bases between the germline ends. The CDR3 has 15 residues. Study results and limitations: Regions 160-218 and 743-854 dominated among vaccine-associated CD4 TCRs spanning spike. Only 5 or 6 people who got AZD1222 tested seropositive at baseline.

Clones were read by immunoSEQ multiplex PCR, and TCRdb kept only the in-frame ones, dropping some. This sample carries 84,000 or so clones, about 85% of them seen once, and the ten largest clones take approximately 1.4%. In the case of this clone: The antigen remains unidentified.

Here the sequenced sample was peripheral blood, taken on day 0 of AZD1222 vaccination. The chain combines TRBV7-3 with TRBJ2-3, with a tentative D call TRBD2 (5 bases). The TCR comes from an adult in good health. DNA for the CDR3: TGTGCCAGCAGCTTAACCGGGATTAGCACAGATACGCAGTATTTT. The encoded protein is CASSLTGISTDTQYF.